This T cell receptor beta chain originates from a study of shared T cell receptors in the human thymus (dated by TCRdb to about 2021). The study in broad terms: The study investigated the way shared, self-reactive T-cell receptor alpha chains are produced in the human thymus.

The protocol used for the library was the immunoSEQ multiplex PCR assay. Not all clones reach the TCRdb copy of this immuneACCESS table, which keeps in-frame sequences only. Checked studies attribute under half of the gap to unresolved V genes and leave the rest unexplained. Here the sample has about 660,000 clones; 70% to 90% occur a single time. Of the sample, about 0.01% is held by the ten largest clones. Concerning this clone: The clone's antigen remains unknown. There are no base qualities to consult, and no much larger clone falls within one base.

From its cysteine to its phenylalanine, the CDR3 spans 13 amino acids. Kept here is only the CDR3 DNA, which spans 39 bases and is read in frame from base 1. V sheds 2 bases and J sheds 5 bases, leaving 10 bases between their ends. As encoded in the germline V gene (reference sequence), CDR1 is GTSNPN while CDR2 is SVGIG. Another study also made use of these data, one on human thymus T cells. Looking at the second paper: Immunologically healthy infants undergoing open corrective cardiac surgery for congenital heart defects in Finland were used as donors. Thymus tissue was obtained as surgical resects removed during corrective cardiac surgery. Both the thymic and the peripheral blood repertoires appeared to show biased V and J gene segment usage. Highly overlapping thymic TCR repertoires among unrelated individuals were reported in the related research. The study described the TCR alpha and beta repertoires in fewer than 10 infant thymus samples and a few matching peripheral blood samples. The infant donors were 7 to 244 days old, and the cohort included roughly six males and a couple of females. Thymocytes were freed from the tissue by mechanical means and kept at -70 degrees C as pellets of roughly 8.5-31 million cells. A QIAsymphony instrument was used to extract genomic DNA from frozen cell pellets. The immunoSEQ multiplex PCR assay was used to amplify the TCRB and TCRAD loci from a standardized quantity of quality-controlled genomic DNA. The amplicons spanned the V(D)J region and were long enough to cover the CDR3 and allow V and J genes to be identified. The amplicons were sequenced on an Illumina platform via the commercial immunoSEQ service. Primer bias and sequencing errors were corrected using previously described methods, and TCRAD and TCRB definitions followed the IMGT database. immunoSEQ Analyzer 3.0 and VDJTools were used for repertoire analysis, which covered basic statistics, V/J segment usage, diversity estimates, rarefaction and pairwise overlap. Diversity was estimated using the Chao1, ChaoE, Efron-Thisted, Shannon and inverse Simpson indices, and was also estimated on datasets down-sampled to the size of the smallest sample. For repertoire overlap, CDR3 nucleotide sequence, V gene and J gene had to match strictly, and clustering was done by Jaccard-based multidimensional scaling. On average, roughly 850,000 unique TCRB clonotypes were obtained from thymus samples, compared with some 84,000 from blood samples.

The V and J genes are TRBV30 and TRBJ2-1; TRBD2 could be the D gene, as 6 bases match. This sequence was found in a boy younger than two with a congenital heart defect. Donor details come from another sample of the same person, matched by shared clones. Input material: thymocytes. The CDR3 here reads CAWSTGLNNEQFF. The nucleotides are TGTGCCTGGAGTACGGGACTGAACAATGAGCAGTTCTTC.